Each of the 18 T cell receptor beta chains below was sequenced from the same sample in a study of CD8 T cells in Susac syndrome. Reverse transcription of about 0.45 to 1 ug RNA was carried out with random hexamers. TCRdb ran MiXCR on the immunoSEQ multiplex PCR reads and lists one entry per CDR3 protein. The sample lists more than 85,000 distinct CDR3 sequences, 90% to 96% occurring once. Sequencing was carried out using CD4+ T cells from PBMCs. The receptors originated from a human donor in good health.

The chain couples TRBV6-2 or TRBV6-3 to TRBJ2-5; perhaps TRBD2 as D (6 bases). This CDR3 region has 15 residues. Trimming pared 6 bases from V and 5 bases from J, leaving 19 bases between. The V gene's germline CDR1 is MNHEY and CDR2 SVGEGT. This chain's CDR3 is CASRTGTHPKETQYF. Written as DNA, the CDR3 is TGTGCCAGCAGAACCGGGACTCACCCAAAGGAGACCCAGTACTTC.

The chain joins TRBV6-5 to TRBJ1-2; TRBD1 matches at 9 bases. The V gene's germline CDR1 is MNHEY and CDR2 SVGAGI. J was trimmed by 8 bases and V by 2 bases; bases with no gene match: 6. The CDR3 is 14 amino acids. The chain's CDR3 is CASSYGGQGWGYTF. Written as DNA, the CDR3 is TGTGCCAGCAGTTACGGGGGACAGGGATGGGGCTACACCTTC.

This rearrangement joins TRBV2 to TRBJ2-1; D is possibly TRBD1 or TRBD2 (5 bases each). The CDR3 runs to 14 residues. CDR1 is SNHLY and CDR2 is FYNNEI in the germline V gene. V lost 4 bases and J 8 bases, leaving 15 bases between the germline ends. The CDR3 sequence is CASSGETLGDEQFF. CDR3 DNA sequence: TGTGCCAGCAGTGGGGAAACTCTGGGGGATGAGCAGTTCTTC. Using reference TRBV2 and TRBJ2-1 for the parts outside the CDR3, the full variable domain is EPEVTQTPSHQVTQMGQEVILRCVPISNHLYFYWYRQILGQKVEFLVSFYNNEISEKSEIFDDQFSVERPDGSNFTLKIRSTKLEDSAMYFCASSGETLGDEQFFGPGTRLTVL.

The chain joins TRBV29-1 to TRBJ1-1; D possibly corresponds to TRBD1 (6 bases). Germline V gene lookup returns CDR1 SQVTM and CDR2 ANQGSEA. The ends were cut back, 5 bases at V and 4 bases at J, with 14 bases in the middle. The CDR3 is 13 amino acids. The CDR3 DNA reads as TGCAGCGTTATCAGGGGTGGGGGCACTGAAGCTTTCTTT. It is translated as CSVIRGGGTEAFF.

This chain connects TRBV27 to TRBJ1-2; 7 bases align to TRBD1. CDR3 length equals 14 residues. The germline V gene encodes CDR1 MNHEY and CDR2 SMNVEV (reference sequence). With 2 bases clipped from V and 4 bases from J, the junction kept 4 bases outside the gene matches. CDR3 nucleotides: TGTGCCAGCAGTTTAATTAGGGGGCGCTATGGCTACACCTTC. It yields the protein CASSLIRGRYGYTF.

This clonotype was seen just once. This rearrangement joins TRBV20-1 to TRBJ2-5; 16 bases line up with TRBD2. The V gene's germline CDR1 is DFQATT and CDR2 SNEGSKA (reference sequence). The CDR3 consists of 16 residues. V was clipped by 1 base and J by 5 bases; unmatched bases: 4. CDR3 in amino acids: CSARAGTSGRGETQYF. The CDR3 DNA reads TGCAGTGCTAGAGCCGGGACTAGCGGGAGGGGTGAGACCCAGTACTTC.

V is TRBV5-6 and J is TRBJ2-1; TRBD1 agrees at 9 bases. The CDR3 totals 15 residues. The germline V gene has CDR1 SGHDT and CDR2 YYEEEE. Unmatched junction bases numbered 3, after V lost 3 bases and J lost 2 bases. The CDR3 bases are TGTGCCAGCAGCTGGGACAGGGTCGCCTACAATGAGCAGTTCTTC. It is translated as CASSWDRVAYNEQFF.

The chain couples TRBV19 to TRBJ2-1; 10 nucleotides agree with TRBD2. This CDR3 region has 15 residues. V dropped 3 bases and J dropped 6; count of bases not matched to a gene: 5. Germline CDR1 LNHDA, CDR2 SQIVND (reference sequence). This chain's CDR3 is CASSMVLAGVNEQFF. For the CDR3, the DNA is TGTGCCAGTAGTATGGTTCTAGCGGGAGTCAATGAGCAGTTCTTC. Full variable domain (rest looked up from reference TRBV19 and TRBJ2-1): DGGITQSPKYLFRKEGQNVTLSCEQNLNHDAMYWYRQDPGQGLRLIYYSQIVNDFQKGDIAEGYSVSREKKESFPLTVTSAQKNPTAFYLCASSMVLAGVNEQFFGPGTRLTVL.

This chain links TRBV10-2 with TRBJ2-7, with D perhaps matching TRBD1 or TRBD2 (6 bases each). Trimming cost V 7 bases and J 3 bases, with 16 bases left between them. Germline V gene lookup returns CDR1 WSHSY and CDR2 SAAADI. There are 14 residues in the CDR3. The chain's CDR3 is CASMNLGGSYEQYF. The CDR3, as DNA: TGCGCCAGCATGAATCTGGGGGGCAGCTACGAGCAGTACTTC.

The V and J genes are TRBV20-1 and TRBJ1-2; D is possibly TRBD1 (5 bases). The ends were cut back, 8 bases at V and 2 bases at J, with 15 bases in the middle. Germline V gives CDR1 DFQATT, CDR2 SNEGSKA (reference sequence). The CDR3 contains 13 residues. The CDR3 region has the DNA TGCAGTCCAAAAAGGGGTGCGAACTATGGCTACACCTTC. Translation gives CSPKRGANYGYTF.

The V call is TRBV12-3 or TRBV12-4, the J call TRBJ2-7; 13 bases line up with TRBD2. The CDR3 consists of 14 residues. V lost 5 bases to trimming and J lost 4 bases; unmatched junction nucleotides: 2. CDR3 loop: CASSRTSGSYEQYF. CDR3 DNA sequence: TGTGCCAGCAGTCGGACTAGCGGGAGTTACGAGCAGTACTTC.

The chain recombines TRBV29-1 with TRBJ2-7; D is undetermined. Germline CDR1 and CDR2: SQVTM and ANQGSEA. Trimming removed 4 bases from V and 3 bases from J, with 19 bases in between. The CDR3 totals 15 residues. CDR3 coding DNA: TGCAGCGTTGGGCCAAATGGGCGGTCTAACTACGAGCAGTACTTC. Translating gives CSVGPNGRSNYEQYF.

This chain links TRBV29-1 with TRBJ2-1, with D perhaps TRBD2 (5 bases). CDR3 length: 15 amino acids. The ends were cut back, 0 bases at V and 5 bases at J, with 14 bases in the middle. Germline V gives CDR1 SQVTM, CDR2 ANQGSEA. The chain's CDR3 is CSVEEGRMGNNEQFF. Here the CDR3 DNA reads TGCAGCGTTGAAGAAGGGAGAATGGGTAACAATGAGCAGTTCTTC.

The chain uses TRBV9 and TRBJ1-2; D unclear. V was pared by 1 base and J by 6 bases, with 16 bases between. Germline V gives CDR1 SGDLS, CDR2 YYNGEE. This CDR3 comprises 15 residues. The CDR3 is CASSVTAVLGHGYTF. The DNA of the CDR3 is TGTGCCAGCAGCGTAACGGCGGTTTTGGGCCATGGCTACACCTTC.

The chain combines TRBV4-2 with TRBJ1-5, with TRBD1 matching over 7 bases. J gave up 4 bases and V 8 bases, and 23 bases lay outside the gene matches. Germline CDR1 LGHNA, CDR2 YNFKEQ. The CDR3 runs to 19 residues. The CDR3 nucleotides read TGTGCCAGCGCCAAGTCCGGAGGGGAACCGGGACAGATAAATCAGCCCCAGCATTTT. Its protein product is CASAKSGGEPGQINQPQHF.

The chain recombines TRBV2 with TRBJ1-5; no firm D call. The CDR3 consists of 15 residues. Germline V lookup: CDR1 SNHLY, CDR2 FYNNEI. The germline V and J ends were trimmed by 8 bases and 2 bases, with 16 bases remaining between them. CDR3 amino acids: CASLTEAGGNQPQHF. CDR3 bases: TGTGCCAGCCTAACCGAGGCGGGCGGCAATCAGCCCCAGCATTTT.

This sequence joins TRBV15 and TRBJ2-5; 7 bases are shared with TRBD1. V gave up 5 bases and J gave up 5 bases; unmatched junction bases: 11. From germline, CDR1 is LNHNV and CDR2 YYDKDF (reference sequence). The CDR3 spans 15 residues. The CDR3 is CATSPRQGLRETQYF. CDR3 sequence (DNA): TGTGCCACCAGCCCAAGACAGGGCTTGAGGGAGACCCAGTACTTC.

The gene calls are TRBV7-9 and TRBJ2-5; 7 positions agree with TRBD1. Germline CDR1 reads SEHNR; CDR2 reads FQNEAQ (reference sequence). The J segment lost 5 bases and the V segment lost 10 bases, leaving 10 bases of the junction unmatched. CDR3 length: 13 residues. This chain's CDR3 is CAKGEGARETQYF. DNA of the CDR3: TGTGCCAAAGGAGAGGGGGCGCGGGAGACCCAGTACTTC.